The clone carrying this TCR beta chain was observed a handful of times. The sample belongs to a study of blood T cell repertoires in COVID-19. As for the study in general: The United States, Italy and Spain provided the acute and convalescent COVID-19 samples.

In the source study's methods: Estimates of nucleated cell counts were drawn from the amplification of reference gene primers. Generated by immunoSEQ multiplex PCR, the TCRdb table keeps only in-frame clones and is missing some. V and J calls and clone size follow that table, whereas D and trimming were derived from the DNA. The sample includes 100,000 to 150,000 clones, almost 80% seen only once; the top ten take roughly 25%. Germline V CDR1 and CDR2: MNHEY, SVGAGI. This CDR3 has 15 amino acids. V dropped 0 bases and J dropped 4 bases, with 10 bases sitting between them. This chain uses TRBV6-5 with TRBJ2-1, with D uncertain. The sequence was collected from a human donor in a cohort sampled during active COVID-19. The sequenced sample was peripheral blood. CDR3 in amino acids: CASSYSILRYNEQFF. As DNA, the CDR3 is TGTGCCAGCAGTTACTCGATCCTCCGGTACAATGAGCAGTTCTTC.